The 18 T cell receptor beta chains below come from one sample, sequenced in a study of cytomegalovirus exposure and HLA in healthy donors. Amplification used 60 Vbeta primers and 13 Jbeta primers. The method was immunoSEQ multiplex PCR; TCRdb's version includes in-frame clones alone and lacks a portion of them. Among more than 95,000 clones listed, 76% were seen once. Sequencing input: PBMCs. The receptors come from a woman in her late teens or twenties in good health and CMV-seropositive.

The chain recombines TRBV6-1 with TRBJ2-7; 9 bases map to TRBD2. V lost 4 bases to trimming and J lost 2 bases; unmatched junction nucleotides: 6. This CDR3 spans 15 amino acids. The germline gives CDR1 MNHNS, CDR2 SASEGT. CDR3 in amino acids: CASSAFLAGPYEQYF. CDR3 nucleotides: TGTGCCAGCAGTGCCTTCCTAGCGGGACCCTACGAGCAGTACTTC.

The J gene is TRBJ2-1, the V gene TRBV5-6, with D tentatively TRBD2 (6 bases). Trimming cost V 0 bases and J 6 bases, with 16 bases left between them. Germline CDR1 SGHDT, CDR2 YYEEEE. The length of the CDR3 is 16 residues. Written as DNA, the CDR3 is TGTGCCAGCAGCTTGGGAAATAGCGGTCGGTCCAATGAGCAGTTCTTC. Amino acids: CASSLGNSGRSNEQFF.

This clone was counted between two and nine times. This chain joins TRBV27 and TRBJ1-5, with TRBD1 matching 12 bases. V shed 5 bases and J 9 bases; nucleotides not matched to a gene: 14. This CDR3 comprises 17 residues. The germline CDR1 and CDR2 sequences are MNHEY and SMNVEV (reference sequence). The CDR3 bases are TGTGCCAGCAGTACTTACCGGGACAGGGGGCCCCGTGTGCCCCAGCATTTT. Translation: CASSTYRDRGPRVPQHF.

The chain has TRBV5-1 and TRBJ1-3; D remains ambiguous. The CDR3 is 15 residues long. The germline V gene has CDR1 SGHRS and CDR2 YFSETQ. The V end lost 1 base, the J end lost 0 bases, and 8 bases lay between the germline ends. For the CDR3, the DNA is TGCGCCAGCAGCTTGAGCGGTTTCTCTGGAAACACCATATATTTT. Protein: CASSLSGFSGNTIYF. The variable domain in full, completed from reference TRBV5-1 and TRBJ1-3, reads KAGVTQTPRYLIKTRGQQVTLSCSPISGHRSVSWYQQTPGQGLQFLFEYFSETQRNKGNFPGRFSGRQFSNSRSEMNVSTLELGDSALYLCASSLSGFSGNTIYFGEGSWLTVV.

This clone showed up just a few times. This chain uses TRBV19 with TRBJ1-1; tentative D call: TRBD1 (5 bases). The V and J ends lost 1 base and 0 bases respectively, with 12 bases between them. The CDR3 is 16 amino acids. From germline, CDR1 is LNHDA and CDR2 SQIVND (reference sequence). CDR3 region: CASSIGPGIMNTEAFF. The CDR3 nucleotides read TGTGCCAGTAGTATAGGGCCAGGGATTATGAACACTGAAGCTTTCTTT. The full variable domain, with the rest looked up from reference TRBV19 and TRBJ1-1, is DGGITQSPKYLFRKEGQNVTLSCEQNLNHDAMYWYRQDPGQGLRLIYYSQIVNDFQKGDIAEGYSVSREKKESFPLTVTSAQKNPTAFYLCASSIGPGIMNTEAFFGQGTRLTVV.

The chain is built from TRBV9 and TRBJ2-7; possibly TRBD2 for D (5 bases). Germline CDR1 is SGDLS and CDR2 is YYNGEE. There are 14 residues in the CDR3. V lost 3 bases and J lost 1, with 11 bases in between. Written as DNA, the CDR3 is TGTGCCAGCAGCGCCCTGGACTCTTCCTACGAGCAGTACTTC. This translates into CASSALDSSYEQYF.

The CDR3 is CSVPGNYGYTF. As DNA, the CDR3 is TGCAGCGTTCCGGGGAACTATGGCTACACCTTC. V and J are TRBV29-1 and TRBJ1-2; D ambiguous. CDR1 and CDR2 (germline): SQVTM, ANQGSEA. The CDR3 consists of 11 residues. V was trimmed by 5 bases and J by 2 bases, leaving 6 bases between them.

Here the CDR3 reads CASSIDHDRIYGYTF. In DNA, the CDR3 is TGTGCCAGTAGTATAGACCATGACAGGATCTATGGCTACACCTTC. The chain uses TRBV19 and TRBJ1-2; TRBD1 is a possible D gene (6 bases). Germline CDR1 reads LNHDA; CDR2 reads SQIVND (reference sequence). Trimming stripped 0 bases from V and 4 bases from J, with 12 bases between. The CDR3 loop spans 15 amino acids.

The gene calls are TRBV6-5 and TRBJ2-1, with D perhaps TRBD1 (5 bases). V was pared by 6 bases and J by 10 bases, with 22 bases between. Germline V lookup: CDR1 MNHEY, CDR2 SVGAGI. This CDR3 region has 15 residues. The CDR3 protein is CASSPSTGGLLEQFF. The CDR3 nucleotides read TGTGCCAGCAGCCCCTCCACAGGCGGCCTTTTAGAGCAGTTCTTC.

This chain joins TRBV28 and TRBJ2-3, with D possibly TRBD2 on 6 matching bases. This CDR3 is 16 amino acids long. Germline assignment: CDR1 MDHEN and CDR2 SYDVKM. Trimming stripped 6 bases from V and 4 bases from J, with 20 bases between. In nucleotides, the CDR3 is TGTGCCAGCAGCCCCCTCGGGGGAGGAGGCGCAGATACGCAGTATTTT. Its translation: CASSPLGGGGADTQYF.

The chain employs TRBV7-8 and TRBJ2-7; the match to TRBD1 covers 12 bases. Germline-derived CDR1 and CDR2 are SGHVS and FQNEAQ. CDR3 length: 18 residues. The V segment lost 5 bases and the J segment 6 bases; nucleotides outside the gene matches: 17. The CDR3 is CASSPRDRGHDRLGEQYF. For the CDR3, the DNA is TGTGCCAGCAGCCCGAGGGACAGGGGGCATGATCGTTTGGGCGAGCAGTACTTC.

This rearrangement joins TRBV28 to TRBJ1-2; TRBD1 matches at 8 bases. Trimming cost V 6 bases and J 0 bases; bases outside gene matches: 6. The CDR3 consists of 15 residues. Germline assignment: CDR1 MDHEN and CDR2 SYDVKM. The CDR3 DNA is TGTGCCAGCAGGCCCGAACAGGGGGCTAACTATGGCTACACCTTC. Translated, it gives CASRPEQGANYGYTF.

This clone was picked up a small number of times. The CDR3 here is CASSHFSREEQFF. CDR3 sequence (DNA): TGTGCCAGCAGCCACTTCTCCCGTGAAGAGCAGTTCTTC. This chain joins TRBV5-4 and TRBJ2-1; D not certain. There are 13 residues in the CDR3. V lost 4 bases and J 10 bases, leaving 15 bases between the germline ends. Germline CDR1 SGHNT, CDR2 YYREEE (reference sequence).

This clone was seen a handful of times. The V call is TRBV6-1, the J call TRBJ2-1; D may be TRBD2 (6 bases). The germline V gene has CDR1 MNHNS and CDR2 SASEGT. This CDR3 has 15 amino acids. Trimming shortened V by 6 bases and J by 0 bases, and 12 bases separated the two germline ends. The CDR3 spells CASRGTSRSYNEQFF. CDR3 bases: TGTGCCAGCAGGGGGACTTCCCGCTCCTACAATGAGCAGTTCTTC.

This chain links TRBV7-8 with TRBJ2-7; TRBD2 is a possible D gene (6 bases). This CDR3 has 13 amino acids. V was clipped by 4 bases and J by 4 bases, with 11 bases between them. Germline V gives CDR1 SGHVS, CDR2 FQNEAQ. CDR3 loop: CASSSDYSYEQYF. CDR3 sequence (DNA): TGTGCCAGCAGCTCGGACTACTCTTACGAGCAGTACTTC.

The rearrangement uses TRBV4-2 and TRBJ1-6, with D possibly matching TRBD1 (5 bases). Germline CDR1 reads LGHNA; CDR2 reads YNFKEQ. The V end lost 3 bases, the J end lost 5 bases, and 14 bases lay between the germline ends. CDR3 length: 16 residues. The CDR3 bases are TGTGCCAGCAGCCATACCGACAGAAAGGATAATTCACCCCTCCACTTT. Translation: CASSHTDRKDNSPLHF.

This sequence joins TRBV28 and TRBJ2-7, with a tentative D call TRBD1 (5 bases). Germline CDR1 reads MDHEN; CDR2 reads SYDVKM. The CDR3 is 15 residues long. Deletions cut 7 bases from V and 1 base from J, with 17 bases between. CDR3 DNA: TGTGCCAGCACCCTCAAGGGGCGACCTTCCTACGAGCAGTACTTC. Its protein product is CASTLKGRPSYEQYF.

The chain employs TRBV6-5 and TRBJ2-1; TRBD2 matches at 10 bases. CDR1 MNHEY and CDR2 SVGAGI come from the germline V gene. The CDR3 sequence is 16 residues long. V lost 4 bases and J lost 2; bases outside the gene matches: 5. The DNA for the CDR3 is TGTGCCAGCAGTTCCAAAGCGGGAGGGCCCTACAATGAGCAGTTCTTC. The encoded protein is CASSSKAGGPYNEQFF.